The entry below describes one T cell receptor beta chain. Genomic DNA, the template, was used for profiling of the TCR beta VDJ and CDR3. TCRdb processed the reads anew with MiXCR; each CDR3 protein has one entry. Found here are 150,000 or so distinct CDR3 sequences, approximately 52% of them singletons; the top ten hold approximately 12%. Those patients picked for sequencing had displayed CD8+CD57+ cell expansion on flow cytometry. The germline CDR1 and CDR2 sequences are LNHNV and YYDKDF (reference sequence). This CDR3 is 14 amino acids long. The ends were cut back, 3 bases at V and 6 bases at J, with 9 bases in the middle. This sample is part of a study of CD8+CD57+ T cells in acquired aplastic anemia.

V gene TRBV15 combines with J gene TRBJ1-6; D is possibly TRBD1 (6 bases). The TCR comes from a human donor with aplastic anemia. Sequencing input: sorted CD4+, CD8+, or CD8+CD57+ T cells (not recorded which) from PBMCs. DNA of the CDR3: TGTGCCACCAGCAGCAGGGGCGGTAATTCACCCCTCCACTTT. Amino acid sequence: CATSSRGGNSPLHF.